This T cell receptor (beta chain) came from a study of blood T cell repertoires in COVID-19. Across the study: Specimens from acute and convalescent COVID-19 originated in the United States, Italy and Spain.

This CDR3 region has 15 residues. Germline CDR1 is SGHTA and CDR2 is FQGNSA. V dropped 6 bases and J dropped 4; count of bases not matched to a gene: 5. Original processing notes: How many nucleated cells were present was estimated from reference gene primer amplification. This table comes from immunoSEQ multiplex PCR, and its TCRdb copy is limited to in-frame clones, with some not included. Clonal size and the V and J genes are those of that table, whereas D and trimming came from the DNA. Counted here are under 200,000 clones, 82% occurring once; the ten biggest clones make up about 5%. V is TRBV7-2 and J is TRBJ2-2, with 10 nucleotides matching TRBD2. Sequencing was done on a sample of PBMCs or T cells enriched from blood (not recorded which). This receptor was obtained from a woman aged 55-69 years with acute COVID-19. This chain's CDR3 is CASRSSGGRTGELFF. CDR3 DNA: TGTGCCAGCAGGTCTAGCGGGGGCCGCACCGGGGAGCTGTTTTTT.